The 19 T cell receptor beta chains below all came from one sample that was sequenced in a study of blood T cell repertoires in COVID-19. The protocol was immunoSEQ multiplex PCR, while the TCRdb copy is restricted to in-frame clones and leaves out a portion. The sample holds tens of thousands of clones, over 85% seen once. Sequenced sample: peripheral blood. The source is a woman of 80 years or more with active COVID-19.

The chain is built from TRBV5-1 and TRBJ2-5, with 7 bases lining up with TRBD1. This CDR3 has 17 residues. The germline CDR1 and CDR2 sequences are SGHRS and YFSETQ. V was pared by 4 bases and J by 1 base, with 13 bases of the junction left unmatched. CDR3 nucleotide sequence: TGCGCCAGCAGCCCCTTTGGCGGCTCAGGGGGCCAAGAGACCCAGTACTTC. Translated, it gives CASSPFGGSGGQETQYF.

Here the CDR3 reads CANQRGAYNEQFF. CDR3 nucleotides: TGTGCCAACCAGCGGGGGGCCTACAATGAGCAGTTCTTC. This chain connects TRBV2 to TRBJ2-1; 9 nucleotides agree with TRBD2. Germline V gives CDR1 SNHLY, CDR2 FYNNEI. The CDR3 length is 13 residues. V dropped 10 bases and J dropped 2; count of bases not matched to a gene: 3.

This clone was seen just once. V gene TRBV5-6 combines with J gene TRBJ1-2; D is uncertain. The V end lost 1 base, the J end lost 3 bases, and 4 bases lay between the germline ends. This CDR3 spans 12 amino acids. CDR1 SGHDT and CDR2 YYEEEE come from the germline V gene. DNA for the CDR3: TGTGCCAGCAGCTTGACAGACTATGGCTACACCTTC. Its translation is CASSLTDYGYTF.

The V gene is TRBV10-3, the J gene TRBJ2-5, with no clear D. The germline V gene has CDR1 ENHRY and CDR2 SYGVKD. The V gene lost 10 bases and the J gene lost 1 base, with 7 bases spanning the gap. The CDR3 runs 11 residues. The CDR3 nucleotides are TGTGCCACCTCGGTCCAAGAGACCCAGTACTTC. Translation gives CATSVQETQYF.

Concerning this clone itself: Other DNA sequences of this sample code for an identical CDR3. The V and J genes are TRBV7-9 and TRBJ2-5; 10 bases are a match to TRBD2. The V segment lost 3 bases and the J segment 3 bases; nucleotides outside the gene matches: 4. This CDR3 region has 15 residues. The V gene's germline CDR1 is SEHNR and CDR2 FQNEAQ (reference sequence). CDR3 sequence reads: CASSFPTSGEETQYF. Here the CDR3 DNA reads TGTGCCAGCAGCTTTCCCACTAGCGGGGAAGAGACCCAGTACTTC.

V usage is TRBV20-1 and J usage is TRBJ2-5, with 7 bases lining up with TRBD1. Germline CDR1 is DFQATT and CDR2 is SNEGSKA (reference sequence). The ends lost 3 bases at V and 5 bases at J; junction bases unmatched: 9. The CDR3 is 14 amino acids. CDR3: CSASHSGGGETQYF. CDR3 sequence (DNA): TGCAGTGCTAGTCATTCAGGGGGTGGGGAGACCCAGTACTTC.

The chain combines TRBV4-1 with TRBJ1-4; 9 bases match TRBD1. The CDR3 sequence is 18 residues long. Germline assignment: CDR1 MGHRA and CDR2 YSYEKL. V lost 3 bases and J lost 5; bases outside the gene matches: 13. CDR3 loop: CASSHPTDLDRGNEKLFF. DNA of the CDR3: TGCGCCAGCAGCCACCCCACTGATTTGGACAGGGGCAATGAAAAACTGTTTTTT.

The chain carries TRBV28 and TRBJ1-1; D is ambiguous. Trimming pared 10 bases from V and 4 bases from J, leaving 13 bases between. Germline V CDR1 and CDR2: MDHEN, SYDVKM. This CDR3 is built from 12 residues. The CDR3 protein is CATSGRGTEAFF. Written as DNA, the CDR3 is TGTGCCACCTCCGGGAGAGGCACTGAAGCTTTCTTT.

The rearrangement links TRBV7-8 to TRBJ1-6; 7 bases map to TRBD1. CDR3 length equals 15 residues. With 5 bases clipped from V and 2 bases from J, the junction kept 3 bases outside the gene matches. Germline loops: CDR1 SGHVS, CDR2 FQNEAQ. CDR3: CASSQGTAYNSPLHF. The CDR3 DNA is TGTGCCAGCAGCCAAGGGACAGCCTATAATTCACCCCTCCACTTT.

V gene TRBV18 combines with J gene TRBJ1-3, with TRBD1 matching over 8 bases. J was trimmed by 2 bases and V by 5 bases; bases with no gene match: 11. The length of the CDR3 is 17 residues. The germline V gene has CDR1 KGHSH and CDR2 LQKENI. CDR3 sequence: CASSSKRTGNTGNTIYF. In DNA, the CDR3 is TGTGCCAGCTCATCTAAGAGGACAGGGAACACTGGAAACACCATATATTTT. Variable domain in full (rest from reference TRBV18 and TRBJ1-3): NAGVMQNPRHLVRRRGQEARLRCSPMKGHSHVYWYRQLPEEGLKFMVYLQKENIIDESGMPKERFSAEFPKEGPSILRIQQVVRGDSAAYFCASSSKRTGNTGNTIYFGEGSWLTVV.

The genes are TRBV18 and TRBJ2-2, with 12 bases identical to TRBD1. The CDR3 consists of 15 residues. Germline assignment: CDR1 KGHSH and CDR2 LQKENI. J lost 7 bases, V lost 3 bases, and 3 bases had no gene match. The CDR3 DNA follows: TGTGCCAGCTCACCCGGGACAGGGGGCGTCGGGGAGCTGTTTTTT. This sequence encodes CASSPGTGGVGELFF.

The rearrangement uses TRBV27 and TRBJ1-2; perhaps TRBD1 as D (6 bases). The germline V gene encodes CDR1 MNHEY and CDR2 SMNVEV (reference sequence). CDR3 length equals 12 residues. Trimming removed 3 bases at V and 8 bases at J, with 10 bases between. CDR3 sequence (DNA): TGTGCCAGCAGTTTCCGGGGGGGCGGCTACACCTTC. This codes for CASSFRGGGYTF.

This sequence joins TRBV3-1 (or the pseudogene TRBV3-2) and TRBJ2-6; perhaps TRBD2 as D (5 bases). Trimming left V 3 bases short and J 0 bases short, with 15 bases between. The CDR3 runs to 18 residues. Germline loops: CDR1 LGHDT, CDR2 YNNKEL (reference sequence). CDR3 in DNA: TGTGCCAGCAGCCACGACGGGATTGCCCTCTCTGGGGCCAACGTCCTGACTTTC. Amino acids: CASSHDGIALSGANVLTF.

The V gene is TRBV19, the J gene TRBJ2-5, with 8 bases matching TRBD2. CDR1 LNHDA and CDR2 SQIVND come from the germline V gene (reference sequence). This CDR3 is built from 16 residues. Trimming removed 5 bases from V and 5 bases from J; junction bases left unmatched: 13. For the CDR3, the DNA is TGTGCCAGTAGTCCCAGGGGTGCGGGGGGCCGGGAGACCCAGTACTTC. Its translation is CASSPRGAGGRETQYF. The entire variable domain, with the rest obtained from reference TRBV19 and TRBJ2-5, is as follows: DGGITQSPKYLFRKEGQNVTLSCEQNLNHDAMYWYRQDPGQGLRLIYYSQIVNDFQKGDIAEGYSVSREKKESFPLTVTSAQKNPTAFYLCASSPRGAGGRETQYFGPGTRLLVL.

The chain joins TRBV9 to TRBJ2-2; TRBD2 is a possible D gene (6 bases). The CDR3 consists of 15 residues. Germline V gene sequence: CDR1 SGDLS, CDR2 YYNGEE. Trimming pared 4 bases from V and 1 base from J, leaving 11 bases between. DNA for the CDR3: TGTGCCAGCAGCTCACTCGGGGGGAACACCGGGGAGCTGTTTTTT. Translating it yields CASSSLGGNTGELFF.

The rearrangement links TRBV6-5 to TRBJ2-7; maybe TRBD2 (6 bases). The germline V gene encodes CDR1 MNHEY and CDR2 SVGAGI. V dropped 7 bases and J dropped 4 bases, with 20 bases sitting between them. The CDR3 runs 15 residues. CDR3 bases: TGTGCCAGCAAAACGGGTTGGCAGGGAGGTTACGAGCAGTACTTC. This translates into CASKTGWQGGYEQYF.

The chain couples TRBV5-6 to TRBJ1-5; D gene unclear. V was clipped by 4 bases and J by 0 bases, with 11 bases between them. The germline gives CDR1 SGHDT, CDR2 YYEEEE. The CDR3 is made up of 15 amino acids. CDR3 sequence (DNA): TGTGCCAGCAGCCGAGGGAGTTTTAGCAATCAGCCCCAGCATTTT. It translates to CASSRGSFSNQPQHF.

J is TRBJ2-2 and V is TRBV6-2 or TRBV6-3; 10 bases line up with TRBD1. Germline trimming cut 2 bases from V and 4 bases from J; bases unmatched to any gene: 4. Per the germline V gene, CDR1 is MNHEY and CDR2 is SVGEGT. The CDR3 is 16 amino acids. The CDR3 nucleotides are TGTGCCAGCAGTTACCCGACAGGGGGCGTCACCGGGGAGCTGTTTTTT. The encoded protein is CASSYPTGGVTGELFF.

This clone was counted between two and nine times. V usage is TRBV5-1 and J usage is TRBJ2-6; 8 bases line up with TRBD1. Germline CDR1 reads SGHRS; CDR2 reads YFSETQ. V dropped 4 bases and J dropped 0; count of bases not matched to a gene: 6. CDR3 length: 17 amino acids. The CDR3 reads CASSRDRPGSGANVLTF. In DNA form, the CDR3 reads TGCGCCAGCAGCCGGGACAGGCCCGGCTCTGGGGCCAACGTCCTGACTTTC.